This T cell receptor (beta chain) stems from a study of T cell responses to AZD1222 COVID-19 vaccine. Study summary: Pooled together were second doses at about 4 or about 12 weeks. The study, taken as a whole, reports: Donors in the cohort were predominantly white British and more often female, and clonal diversity was possibly underestimated. The CD4 TCRs associated with vaccination extended across spike and predominated at 160-218 and 743-854. Variant regions that are unmutated are reportedly the target of nearly half of spike-specific TCRs.

Sequencing was performed with immunoSEQ multiplex PCR; in TCRdb, only in-frame clones are kept and a portion is missing. The sample lists roughly 100,000 clones; about four fifths were seen once. As to this clone: Its antigen remains unknown.

Germline V gives CDR1 SGHRS, CDR2 YFSETQ. This CDR3 spans 16 amino acids. V gave up 7 bases and J gave up 9 bases; unmatched junction bases: 17. The source material was peripheral blood, sampled on day 0 of AZD1222 vaccination. The V and J genes are TRBV5-1 and TRBJ2-1; TRBD1 agrees at 9 bases. The sequence came from an adult in good health. CDR3 nucleotides: TGCGCCAGCTTTGATACCGGGACAGGGTTTACGAGTGAGCAGTTCTTC. Its translation is CASFDTGTGFTSEQFF.